This T cell receptor beta chain was recorded in a study of cytomegalovirus exposure and HLA in healthy donors (dated by TCRdb to about 2017). At the level of the whole study: An earlier analysis of 587 of the donors reported approximately 300 Gb of sequence data and 100 million to 120 million unique TCR beta sequences obtained from 180 million or so T cells. About 300 gigabases of sequencing data and 78 million or so unique TCR sequences were included in an early release covering about 600 HLA-typed donors. Of the approximately 400 genotyped donors, around 81% fell in the genetic ancestry cluster associated with self-reported Caucasian donors. The study was designed to test whether signatures of past pathogen exposure could be identified by cataloging public T cell receptors. The study used immunosequencing to profile the T cell repertoires of approximately 650 subjects and linked those repertoires to cytomegalovirus serostatus. Along with the roughly 670-subject first cohort, a separate validation cohort of over a hundred different subjects was used. To predict cytomegalovirus infection status, the study combined high-throughput TCR immunosequencing, statistical association of individual TCRs with disease status, and machine learning. To study patterns of TCR occurrence, a later analysis re-analyzed previously published TCR beta repertoires from 666 donors and added high-resolution HLA genotyping. The later analysis used no new phenotypic data to find candidate immune exposures, relying instead on TCR beta sequences and their occurrence across donors. An earlier analysis of 587 of the donors applied high-throughput TCR beta sequencing to assess whether each TCR beta V gene segment acted as functional or pseudogenic. Donor age, sex, ethnicity and CMV serostatus were collected together with the repertoire data. In a later genetic analysis, genome-wide SNP genotypes for about three fifths of the roughly 670 donors were used, and that subset was treated as a discovery cohort. All discovery cohort repertoires had been generated using a single sequencing platform. HLA typing included class I and class II loci at four-digit resolution. Typing coverage varied by locus: about 629-640 donors for A, B, C, DRB1 and DQB1; more than 500 for DQA1; over 600 for DPA1; around 450 for DPB1. Because of strong linkage in the cohort, roughly five DR-DQ haplotypes were treated as single units for association and clustering. Among about 410 genotyped donors of the cohort, an average of approximately 220,000 unique TCR beta nucleotide sequences was sequenced per donor, of which about 19% were non-productive.

Its CDR3 holds 15 amino acids, cysteine through phenylalanine. The DNA shown is the 45-base CDR3, in frame from base 1. Cut back by 4 bases and 2 bases, the V and J ends lie 12 bases apart. Looking up the germline V gene yields CDR1 SNHLY and CDR2 FYNNEI. Libraries came from the immunoSEQ multiplex PCR assay. A mixture of 60 forward primers for TCR Vbeta segments and 13 reverse primers for TCR Jbeta segments was used in the multiplex PCR. Amplification of the CDR3 region of rearranged TCR beta genes was performed with a multiplex PCR assay on genomic DNA. The Illumina HiSeq System was used to sequence the amplified TCR beta libraries as 87-base-pair reads. Processing in the source paper ran as follows. In a later analysis, about 80 million unique TCR beta chains were counted across the approximately 620 repertoires, and approximately 11 million of these chains were shared by at least two donors. A nearest-neighbor algorithm error-corrected the raw reads and collapsed the reads into unique sequences, merging closely related sequences to remove PCR and sequencing errors. To assign V, D and J gene segments, CDR3 sequences were aligned to IMGT reference sequences. For a sequence to be retained, a match of at least six nucleotides was required to both a V gene segment and a J gene segment. A rearrangement counted as productive if the CDR3 had no stop codons and remained in frame with V and J, and every other rearrangement counted as non-productive. Following IMGT convention, CDR3 was defined as the stretch from the second conserved V-encoded cysteine up to the conserved J-encoded phenylalanine. The earlier analysis of approximately 590 of the donors excluded any sequence lacking an unambiguous match to a single V gene segment. An earlier analysis of fewer than 750 of the donors classified V segments as functional when productive rearrangements were above 56.7% and as segregating when the standard deviation between donors was above 5%. A statistical classification framework was developed to diagnose cytomegalovirus status using the catalog of TCR beta chain sequences. In a later analysis, V and J genes were assigned by comparing TCR nucleotide sequences against IMGT/GENE-DB human TR gene sequences. A later analysis assigned CDR3 sequences and most-parsimonious VDJ recombination scenarios with the TCRdist pipeline. In a later analysis, each TCR beta chain was defined by its CDR3 amino acid sequence together with its V-gene family, and reads without a unique V-gene family were excluded. As a way to deal with suspected cross-contamination and a sequencing artifact, a later analysis dropped 592 nucleotide sequences that were highly shared and had low generation probability. In a later analysis, a clonal expansion index for each public chain was calculated from normalized within-repertoire ranks of inferred template counts. In a later analysis, generation probabilities were computed using a VDJ recombination model fitted to out-of-frame rearrangements, and the results were checked against IGoR. A later analysis scored TCR-TCR, TCR-HLA and TCR-CMV co-occurrence with hypergeometric tests, applying a repertoire-size bias correction to TCR pairs. A later analysis estimated false discovery rates by permuting HLA or CMV assignments 20 times. In a later analysis, co-occurring TCRs were grouped using DBSCAN, and TCRdist sequence similarity was added for clustering within HLA-allele-positive subsets. For co-occurrence clustering, repertoires with fewer than 30,000 or more than 120,000 public chains were excluded, along with four or five repertoires with anomalous nucleotide sharing. The clones in this table, taken by TCRdb from immuneACCESS, are in-frame only. Not every clone is retained; where verified, under half of the shortfall comes from an unresolved V gene, and the cause of the rest is unknown. Clonal size and the V and J genes are those of that table, whereas D and trimming came from the DNA. For this sample there are 100,000 to 150,000 clones; roughly 80% appear just once. The ten biggest clones cover about 1.5% of the sample.

In total, more than 500 healthy bone marrow donors made up the cohort. At the time of sampling, all cohort members were nominally healthy, though unrecorded immune exposures were likely present. The donor tested CMV seronegative, placing the donor among the 352 seronegative members of the cohort. A peripheral blood sample was provided by each donor, and peripheral blood mononuclear cells were used for TCR beta sequencing. Genomic DNA extraction from the blood cell samples was performed with the Qiagen DNeasy Blood Extraction Kit. What the research found in general, with its limitations: The 87-base-pair reads could not distinguish some IMGT-functional V segments, including TRBV6-2 and TRBV6-3, so those segments were excluded. Linkage disequilibrium might explain the correlated functional status among segregating V segments, but an unknown experimental factor could not be excluded. Because some donors lacked HLA typing at each locus, the association tests relied only on the typed subset. Broadly in line with IMGT annotations, most TCR beta V segments showed up in productive rearrangements about 87% or about 30% of the time in an earlier analysis of around 550 of the donors. Roughly uniform sequencing depth across donors was assumed in presence/absence analyses, although this assumption may not hold. The classifier was reported to diagnose cytomegalovirus status with high specificity and sensitivity in both the original and validation cohorts. A later analysis found that most CMV-associated TCR beta chains appeared HLA-restricted, with HLA associations seemingly driven largely by CMV exposure. A cluster of highly shared sequence variants was judged likely to be a technical artifact of the sequencing pipeline. Because counts were too low, roughly 18 rarely observed V segments, including chromosome 9 orphons, were left out of the earlier analysis of 587 of the donors. Compared with equally common non-associated chains, HLA-associated TCR beta chains in a later analysis were more clonally expanded and had lower generation probabilities. In a later genetic analysis, fewer N-insertions in productive TCRs were reported among donors in an Asian-associated ancestry cluster than the roughly 640-donor mean. A later analysis found that TCR association rates varied across HLA loci, with DRB1 alleles showing the most associated TCRs and HLA-C alleles the fewest. In a later analysis, several top co-occurrence clusters were reported to appear linked to parvovirus B19, influenza, CMV and Epstein-Barr virus. While some public TCRs were present in many individuals, most TCR sequences turned up only very rarely across donors. CMV serostatus was the only immune exposure information available for the cohort. A total of some 180 TCR beta chains were listed by the study as associated with cytomegalovirus. This cohort had only TCR beta chains sequenced, and the lack of alpha or paired-chain data limited which features could be detected. Assigning TCR associations to individual alleles was difficult when HLA alleles, especially DR and DQ, strongly co-occurred. A further reported finding was that TCR beta sequences accurately predicted the HLA-A and HLA-B alleles for most subjects in the first cohort. An association between a missense DCLRE1C variant and V-gene and J-gene trimming of TCR beta chains was found in a later genetic analysis and replicated in an independent cohort. In vitro tests confirmed that three of the cytomegalovirus-associated TCR beta chains recognize cytomegalovirus antigens. The authors suggested that the approach could potentially be extended to other disease states and immunological phenotypes. At a false discovery rate of 0.05, a later analysis linked under 20,000 TCR beta sequences to specific HLA alleles.

With respect to this clone: The antigen this receptor binds is unknown. No quality values exist for individual bases; no much larger clone is one base distant.

The sequence was collected from a female donor in good health and CMV-seronegative. Sequencing used PBMCs. The chain employs TRBV2 and TRBJ2-1, with a weak D call of TRBD1 (6 bases match). The CDR3 here reads CASSGWRTAYNEQFF. The bases are TGTGCCAGCAGTGGGTGGCGGACAGCCTACAATGAGCAGTTCTTC.